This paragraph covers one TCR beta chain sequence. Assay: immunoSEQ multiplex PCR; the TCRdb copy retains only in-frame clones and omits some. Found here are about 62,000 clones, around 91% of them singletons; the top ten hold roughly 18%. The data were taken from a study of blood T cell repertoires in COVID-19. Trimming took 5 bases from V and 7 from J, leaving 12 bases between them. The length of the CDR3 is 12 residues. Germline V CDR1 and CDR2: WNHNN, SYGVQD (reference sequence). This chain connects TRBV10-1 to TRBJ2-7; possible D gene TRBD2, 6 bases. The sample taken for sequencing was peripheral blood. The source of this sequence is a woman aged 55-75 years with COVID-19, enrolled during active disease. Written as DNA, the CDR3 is TGCGCCAGCAGTCCGACTAGAGATGAGCAGTACTTC. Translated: CASSPTRDEQYF.